Listed here are 8 T cell receptor beta chains from one sample, sequenced in a study of blood T cell repertoires in COVID-19. Profiled with immunoSEQ multiplex PCR; TCRdb holds only in-frame clones, not every one. The table has roughly 140,000 clones, 80% to 90% seen once; the top ten hold less than 3.5%. The sample taken for sequencing was peripheral blood. Receptors were obtained from a man between 65 and 79 years old with acute or convalescent COVID-19.

This clone has more than one count but fewer than ten. The CDR3 coding sequence is TGTGCCAGCAGCCGGGACATTGGCAATCAGCCCCAGCATTTT. It codes for CASSRDIGNQPQHF. The chain combines TRBV28 with TRBJ1-5; the D gene is possibly TRBD1 (6 bases). CDR3 length: 14 amino acids. CDR1 is MDHEN, CDR2 SYDVKM, per germline. V was pared by 6 bases and J by 2 bases, with 11 bases between. Variable domain in full (rest from reference TRBV28 and TRBJ1-5): DVKVTQSSRYLVKRTGEKVFLECVQDMDHENMFWYRQDPGLGLRLIYFSYDVKMKEKGDIPEGYSVSREKKERFSLILESASTNQTSMYLCASSRDIGNQPQHFGDGTRLSIL.

The V and J genes are TRBV19 and TRBJ1-1, with D unclear. Trimming shortened V by 0 bases and J by 1 base, and 6 bases separated the two germline ends. The germline CDR1 and CDR2 sequences are LNHDA and SQIVND (reference sequence). CDR3 length: 14 amino acids. CDR3 residues: CASSIDLPNTEAFF. The CDR3, as DNA: TGTGCCAGTAGTATAGATCTACCGAACACTGAAGCTTTCTTT.

The chain links TRBV6-2 or TRBV6-3 to TRBJ2-1; D gene uncertain. Looked up from germline, CDR1 is MNHEY and CDR2 is SVGEGT. This CDR3 region has 12 residues. The V end was cut by 2 bases, the J end by 7 bases, with 6 bases between. This CDR3 is CASSYAQNEQFF. CDR3 DNA sequence: TGTGCCAGCAGTTACGCACAGAATGAGCAGTTCTTC.

The rearrangement uses TRBV7-9 and TRBJ1-1; the D is unclear. CDR1 and CDR2 (germline): SEHNR, FQNEAQ (reference sequence). CDR3 size: 12 residues. Trimming pared 1 base from V and 10 bases from J, leaving 10 bases between. CDR3: CASSLEEGGAFF. In nucleotides, the CDR3 is TGTGCCAGCAGCTTAGAGGAGGGAGGAGCTTTCTTT.

The rearrangement links TRBV19 to TRBJ2-7; 9 positions agree with TRBD1. The CDR3 extends over 15 amino acids. Trimming removed 3 bases from V and 2 bases from J; junction bases left unmatched: 5. CDR1 and CDR2 from the germline V gene are LNHDA and SQIVND (reference sequence). As DNA, the CDR3 is TGTGCCAGTAGTATCCCCGGACAGGGGACCTACGAGCAGTACTTC. This translates into CASSIPGQGTYEQYF.

This chain links TRBV7-2 with TRBJ2-7, with 12 bases lining up with TRBD2. Per the germline V gene, CDR1 is SGHTA and CDR2 is FQGNSA. V was clipped by 3 bases and J by 4 bases; unmatched bases: 16. This CDR3 comprises 19 residues. The CDR3 DNA reads as TGTGCCAGCAGCTTGAGGTCCGGGGGACTAGCGGGCGAAGGGTACGAGCAGTACTTC. It translates to CASSLRSGGLAGEGYEQYF.

Comments on this clone: One junction end disagrees with the germline gene, perhaps due to a read error. The V gene is TRBV20-1, the J gene TRBJ1-1, with D possibly matching TRBD1 (5 bases). The CDR3 has 15 residues. Germline CDR1 reads DFQATT; CDR2 reads SNEGSKA (reference sequence). In nucleotides, the CDR3 is TGCAGTGCTAGTAGGGGATCTATAATGAATACTGAAGCTTTCTTT. Encoded protein: CSASRGSIMNTEAFF.

This clone was observed once. V and J are TRBV7-2 and TRBJ2-2; 13 nucleotides line up with TRBD2. This CDR3 spans 18 amino acids. V gave up 4 bases and J gave up 0 bases; unmatched junction bases: 5. The V gene's germline CDR1 is SGHTA and CDR2 FQGNSA. The CDR3 nucleotides read TGTGCCAGCAGCTCCACAGGACTAGCGGGAGCGAACACCGGGGAGCTGTTTTTT. This sequence encodes CASSSTGLAGANTGELFF.